This T cell receptor beta chain was profiled in a study of T cell repertoires in cytomegalovirus infection. Study summary: CMV infection together with matching HLA type was indicated by public TCR beta signatures.

TCRdb re-derived calls from the reads in MiXCR, one entry per CDR3 protein. The table includes fewer than 700,000 distinct CDR3 sequences, roughly 24% detected once. In this sample, this clonotype turned up a few times. Its antigen is unknown. Findings of the study overall: Frequencies of public TCR beta families were cumulated, and this identified carriers of CMV plus the relevant HLA. There were HLA-C-restricted CMV-specific TCR beta clonotypes dominating the ex vivo response.

The source of this sequence is a human donor in good health (CMV status not recorded). Some clones in this sample may be carry-over from other donors' samples. The sample consisted of CD8+ T cells from PBMCs.

DNA of the CDR3: TGTGCTAGTGGTTTGGTAACTCGAGAGCAGTACTTC. Its translation is CASGLVTREQYF. The chain is built from TRBV12-5 and TRBJ2-7, with D uncertain. The germline gives CDR1 LGHNT, CDR2 FRNRAP. CDR3 size: 12 residues. The germline V and J ends were trimmed by 0 bases and 7 bases, with 7 bases remaining between them.